This T cell receptor (beta chain) was recovered during a study of blood T cell repertoires in COVID-19. Overall study context: Acute and convalescent COVID-19 samples came from the United States, Italy and Spain. Sources were T cells, B-cell-depleted T cells, or PBMCs; the material itself was cDNA or gDNA.

The J segment lost 5 bases and the V segment lost 4 bases, leaving 3 bases of the junction unmatched. CDR1 SEHNR and CDR2 FQNEAQ come from the germline V gene (reference sequence). This CDR3 has 13 amino acids. Authors' methods: Amplification with reference gene primers provided the estimates of nucleated cell counts. Sequencing used immunoSEQ multiplex PCR; TCRdb keeps in-frame clones, though not all of them. The V and J calls and clone size were taken over from that table, and D and trimming were inferred from the DNA. Of fewer than 60,000 clones listed, 90% are singletons. This chain links TRBV7-9 with TRBJ1-2, with TRBD1 matching over 8 bases. This receptor was identified in a human donor in a cohort sampled during active COVID-19. Sequencing was performed on peripheral blood. The CDR3, as DNA: TGTGCCAGCAGCTCCGACAGGGGATATGGCTACACCTTC. Its protein product is CASSSDRGYGYTF.